This entry lists 24 T cell receptor beta chains sequenced from one sample in a study of tumor-infiltrating lymphocytes in localized non-small cell lung cancer. Data came from immunoSEQ multiplex PCR; TCRdb stores just in-frame clones and leaves some out. Found here are about 12,000 clones, just over 85% of them singletons; the top ten hold under 10%. The sample was lung tumor tissue. Source of these receptors: a human donor with non-small cell lung cancer.

The chain couples TRBV27 to TRBJ1-5; TRBD1 might be the D (5 bases). V lost 0 bases to trimming and J lost 9 bases, with 15 bases between them. CDR3 length equals 15 residues. The V gene's germline CDR1 is MNHEY and CDR2 SMNVEV (reference sequence). The CDR3 nucleotides are TGTGCCAGCAGTTTATCCTCGGGGGAATGGAGGCCCCAGCATTTT. It specifies CASSLSSGEWRPQHF.

V and J are TRBV6-1 and TRBJ1-3, with a possible D match to TRBD1 (5 bases). This CDR3 region has 15 residues. Trimming cost V 1 base and J 0 bases, with 7 bases left between them. Germline lookup yields CDR1 MNHNS and CDR2 SASEGT. CDR3 amino acids: CASSEEDSSGNTIYF. In nucleotides, the CDR3 is TGTGCCAGCAGTGAAGAAGACAGCTCTGGAAACACCATATATTTT.

Here the CDR3 reads CASRTGNTIYF. The DNA of the CDR3 is TGTGCCAGCCGTACTGGAAACACCATATATTTT. This chain uses TRBV6-5 with TRBJ1-3; D not resolved. V lost 8 bases, J lost 2 bases, and 4 bases lay in between. Germline-derived CDR1 and CDR2 are MNHEY and SVGAGI. The CDR3 consists of 11 residues.

This chain joins TRBV10-1 and TRBJ2-1, with D possibly TRBD2 on 5 matching bases. From germline, CDR1 is WNHNN and CDR2 SYGVQD (reference sequence). Trimming removed 0 bases at V and 2 bases at J, with 8 bases between. The CDR3 is 15 residues long. This chain's CDR3 is CASSESGAPYNEQFF. DNA for the CDR3: TGCGCCAGCAGTGAGTCGGGAGCCCCCTACAATGAGCAGTTCTTC.

The rearrangement uses TRBV19 and TRBJ1-5; D not certain. Germline CDR1 and CDR2: LNHDA and SQIVND (reference sequence). The CDR3 spans 13 residues. V lost 7 bases to trimming and J lost 2 bases, with 9 bases between them. CDR3 DNA: TGTGCCAGTAATCGAGGTGGCAATCAGCCCCAGCATTTT. As protein: CASNRGGNQPQHF.

A word on this clone: This sample also contains other DNA sequences that code for the same CDR3. The chain couples TRBV29-1 to TRBJ1-2, with TRBD1 matching 7 bases. This CDR3 is built from 12 residues. CDR1 is SQVTM, CDR2 ANQGSEA, per germline. V trimming: 3 bases; J trimming: 8 bases; junction bases outside the gene matches: 6. This chain's CDR3 is CSVDRQGGGYTF. For the CDR3, the DNA is TGCAGCGTTGACAGACAGGGAGGAGGCTACACCTTC.

The CDR3 region is CASSRGTGELFF. The CDR3 coding sequence is TGTGCCAGCTCGCGGGGCACCGGGGAGCTGTTTTTT. The chain joins TRBV27 to TRBJ2-2; D possibly corresponds to TRBD2 (6 bases). Germline CDR1 and CDR2: MNHEY and SMNVEV (reference sequence). This CDR3 is built from 12 residues. V was shortened by 8 bases and J by 4 bases, with 8 bases between the two germline ends.

J is TRBJ1-2 and V is TRBV6-5; a weak D match, TRBD1 (6 bases). Germline lookup yields CDR1 MNHEY and CDR2 SVGAGI. V was trimmed by 4 bases and J by 0 bases, leaving 6 bases between them. This CDR3 has 13 residues. The CDR3 DNA is TGTGCCAGCAGTTGGACAGCTAACTATGGCTACACCTTC. Amino acids: CASSWTANYGYTF.

Turning to this clone: Additional DNA sequences in this sample encode the identical CDR3. The V call is TRBV28, the J call TRBJ1-2; D may be TRBD1 (5 bases). The CDR3 covers 13 residues. CDR1 and CDR2 (germline): MDHEN, SYDVKM. The V end lost 2 bases, the J end lost 3 bases, and 7 bases lay between the germline ends. Here the CDR3 DNA reads TGTGCCAGCAGTTTAGGGGGGGACTATGGCTACACCTTC. Translated, it gives CASSLGGDYGYTF.

This sequence joins TRBV15 and TRBJ1-2; TRBD1 aligns across 11 bases. With V trimmed by 0 bases and J by 2 bases, 8 bases remained unmatched. CDR3 length: 18 amino acids. Germline V CDR1 and CDR2: LNHNV, YYDKDF (reference sequence). CDR3 sequence: CATSRDWDRGNANYGYTF. Here the CDR3 DNA reads TGTGCCACCAGCAGAGACTGGGACAGGGGGAACGCAAACTATGGCTACACCTTC.

The chain is built from TRBV29-1 and TRBJ1-2, with 7 bases lining up with TRBD1. Unmatched junction bases numbered 8, after V lost 4 bases and J lost 6 bases. CDR3 length: 13 amino acids. Germline values: CDR1 SQVTM, CDR2 ANQGSEA. CDR3 bases: TGCAGCGTTGGTCGGCAGGGGGAGGATGGCTACACCTTC. Protein product: CSVGRQGEDGYTF.

This clone was picked up a small number of times. For the CDR3, the DNA is TGCGCCAGCAGCTTGGATGCTAGCGGAACCTACAATGAGCAGTTCTTC. Protein: CASSLDASGTYNEQFF. The chain couples TRBV5-1 to TRBJ2-1, with TRBD2 identical over 7 bases. Germline V gives CDR1 SGHRS, CDR2 YFSETQ. The CDR3 loop spans 16 amino acids. V lost 0 bases to trimming and J lost 2 bases; unmatched junction nucleotides: 5.

The chain joins TRBV27 to TRBJ1-1, with a weak D call TRBD1 (5 bases). Trimming cost V 2 bases and J 0 bases, with 7 bases left between them. The CDR3 sequence is 14 residues long. CDR1 MNHEY and CDR2 SMNVEV come from the germline V gene (reference sequence). CDR3 region: CASSLGGLNTEAFF. The CDR3, as DNA: TGTGCCAGCAGTTTAGGGGGGTTGAACACTGAAGCTTTCTTT.

The rearrangement uses TRBV11-2 and TRBJ2-7, with D perhaps matching TRBD1 or TRBD2 (6 bases each). The germline V gene encodes CDR1 SGHAT and CDR2 FQNNGV. V shed 1 base and J shed 4 bases, with 11 bases lying between them. The CDR3 is made up of 14 amino acids. The DNA of the CDR3 is TGTGCCAGCAGCTTAGTGGGCGGGACATACGAGCAGTACTTC. It specifies CASSLVGGTYEQYF.

This clone has only a few counts. CDR3 bases: TGCGCCAGCACCCGGATAGCGGGAGGGCCTGAAAACATTCAGTACTTC. It translates to CASTRIAGGPENIQYF. V gene TRBV5-1 combines with J gene TRBJ2-4; 11 nucleotides align to TRBD2. Per the germline V gene, CDR1 is SGHRS and CDR2 is YFSETQ. This CDR3 has 16 amino acids. The V segment lost 6 bases and the J segment 5 bases; nucleotides outside the gene matches: 10.

This chain uses TRBV6-1 with TRBJ1-1; D is ambiguous. Germline V lookup: CDR1 MNHNS, CDR2 SASEGT. The length of the CDR3 is 14 residues. Trimming took off 0 bases at V and 1 base at J, with 6 bases between the two ends. The CDR3 sequence is CASSEAEENTEAFF. As DNA, the CDR3 is TGTGCCAGCAGTGAAGCGGAAGAGAACACTGAAGCTTTCTTT.

The chain uses TRBV29-1 and TRBJ1-4, with TRBD1 identical over 9 bases. The CDR3 loop spans 13 amino acids. Germline CDR1 is SQVTM and CDR2 is ANQGSEA. V was pared by 5 bases and J by 8 bases, with 6 bases of the junction left unmatched. CDR3 nucleotides: TGCAGCGTTAGGGACAGGGTTGCCGAAAAACTGTTTTTT. Translating gives CSVRDRVAEKLFF.

This rearrangement joins TRBV7-2 to TRBJ1-4; maybe TRBD1 (5 bases). CDR1 is SGHTA and CDR2 is FQGNSA in the germline V gene. V was trimmed by 5 bases and J by 11 bases, leaving 15 bases between them. The CDR3 loop spans 13 amino acids. The CDR3 DNA follows: TGTGCCAGCAGCCTCGGGACTGAGCCGAAACTGTTTTTT. It codes for CASSLGTEPKLFF.

A single count supports this clone. The gene calls are TRBV13 and TRBJ2-3, with no clear D. The V gene lost 2 bases and the J gene lost 2 bases, with 2 bases spanning the gap. CDR1 and CDR2 from the germline V gene are PRHDT and FYEKMQ (reference sequence). This CDR3 contains 12 residues. CDR3 protein: CASSLYTDTQYF. CDR3 in DNA: TGTGCCAGCAGCTTATACACAGATACGCAGTATTTT.

The chain uses TRBV7-2 and TRBJ2-1, with 8 positions matching TRBD2. The trim removed 7 bases at V and 9 bases at J, leaving 14 bases unmatched. CDR1 and CDR2 from the germline V gene are SGHTA and FQGNSA. CDR3 length: 15 amino acids. Here the CDR3 reads CASIPGTRRFGEQFF. As DNA, the CDR3 is TGTGCCAGCATCCCCGGGACTAGGAGGTTCGGTGAGCAGTTCTTC.

This chain joins TRBV18 and TRBJ2-6; no clear D gene. Germline CDR1 and CDR2: KGHSH and LQKENI. The germline V and J ends were trimmed by 3 bases and 0 bases, with 18 bases remaining between them. This CDR3 has 19 residues. Here the CDR3 reads CASSPSSHTTFSGANVLTF. CDR3 DNA: TGTGCCAGCTCACCTTCCTCCCATACAACTTTCTCTGGGGCCAACGTCCTGACTTTC. Based on the CDR3 plus reference TRBV18 and TRBJ2-6, the full variable domain is NAGVMQNPRHLVRRRGQEARLRCSPMKGHSHVYWYRQLPEEGLKFMVYLQKENIIDESGMPKERFSAEFPKEGPSILRIQQVVRGDSAAYFCASSPSSHTTFSGANVLTFGAGSRLTVL.

The gene calls are TRBV5-6 and TRBJ2-2; D unresolved. This CDR3 spans 11 amino acids. Germline loops: CDR1 SGHDT, CDR2 YYEEEE. V was pared by 4 bases and J by 8 bases, with 6 bases between. Here the CDR3 reads CASSQIGELFF. The CDR3, as DNA: TGTGCCAGCAGCCAGATAGGGGAGCTGTTTTTT.

The rearrangement links TRBV6-1 to TRBJ1-2, with 9 bases aligning to TRBD1. The V and J ends lost 6 bases and 6 bases, in that order; junction bases with no gene match: 5. CDR1 is MNHNS and CDR2 is SASEGT in the germline V gene. This CDR3 region has 13 residues. CDR3 sequence (DNA): TGTGCCAGCAGGCTGACAGGGGGGCATGGCTACACCTTC. Its translation is CASRLTGGHGYTF.

CDR3 region: CASSSSGTSTDTQYF. CDR3 bases: TGTGCCAGCAGCTCCAGTGGGACTAGCACAGATACGCAGTATTTT. This chain connects TRBV7-8 to TRBJ2-3; TRBD2 might be the D (6 bases). V lost 4 bases and J lost 0, with 11 bases in between. The CDR3 covers 15 residues. CDR1 and CDR2 (germline): SGHVS, FQNEAQ.